Below are 7 T cell receptor beta chains sequenced from a single sample in a study of T cell responses to AZD1222 COVID-19 vaccine. Generated by immunoSEQ multiplex PCR, the TCRdb table keeps only in-frame clones and is missing some. The sample records about 120,000 clones, roughly 84% being singletons. This material consisted of peripheral blood, taken on day 0 of AZD1222 vaccination. The source of these receptors is an adult in good health.

This clone was recorded only once. V gene TRBV19 combines with J gene TRBJ1-3; TRBD1 agrees at 7 bases. CDR3 length: 15 amino acids. CDR1 LNHDA and CDR2 SQIVND come from the germline V gene (reference sequence). Trimming removed 6 bases from V and 0 bases from J; junction bases left unmatched: 5. CDR3 DNA sequence: TGTGCCAGTAGAGTCGGGACAGTCTCTGGAAACACCATATATTTT. Protein sequence: CASRVGTVSGNTIYF.

The chain recombines TRBV7-9 with TRBJ1-5; D gene uncertain. Trimming removed 2 bases at V and 0 bases at J, with 5 bases between. The CDR3 is made up of 14 amino acids. Germline CDR1 is SEHNR and CDR2 is FQNEAQ (reference sequence). In nucleotides, the CDR3 is TGTGCCAGCAGCTTAACCAATAGCAATCAGCCCCAGCATTTT. Its protein is CASSLTNSNQPQHF. The variable domain in full, with the rest retrieved from reference TRBV7-9 and TRBJ1-5, is DTGVSQNPRHKITKRGQNVTFRCDPISEHNRLYWYRQTLGQGPEFLTYFQNEAQLEKSRLLSDRFSAERPKGSFSTLEIQRTEQGDSAMYLCASSLTNSNQPQHFGDGTRLSIL.

The V and J genes are TRBV6-2 or TRBV6-3 and TRBJ2-7; 8 bases match TRBD1. CDR1 is MNHEY, CDR2 SVGEGT, per germline. Germline trimming cut 2 bases from V and 5 bases from J; bases unmatched to any gene: 11. The CDR3 contains 16 residues. CDR3 residues: CASSYLRQGAKDEQYF. DNA for the CDR3: TGTGCCAGCAGTTACCTCCGGCAGGGGGCGAAGGACGAGCAGTACTTC.

This clone was found once. This chain connects TRBV28 to TRBJ1-1; tentatively, D is TRBD1 (5 bases). CDR1 and CDR2 (germline): MDHEN, SYDVKM. V was trimmed by 2 bases and J by 2 bases, leaving 21 bases between them. The CDR3 covers 18 residues. In nucleotides, the CDR3 is TGTGCCAGCAGTTTAAGCCTGAAGACCGGGACCTATAACACTGAAGCTTTCTTT. This gives the protein CASSLSLKTGTYNTEAFF.

The rearrangement joins TRBV10-3 to TRBJ2-7; TRBD1 matches at 10 bases. Per the germline V gene, CDR1 is ENHRY and CDR2 is SYGVKD. The CDR3 has 14 residues. The trim removed 10 bases at V and 7 bases at J, leaving 13 bases unmatched. CDR3 bases: TGTGCCACCCTCGGGACAGGGGCTACCTGGGAGCAGTACTTC. It is translated as CATLGTGATWEQYF.

This chain connects TRBV29-1 to TRBJ2-7; tentatively, D is TRBD1 (6 bases). The CDR3 extends over 15 amino acids. Trimming removed 0 bases at V and 5 bases at J, with 17 bases between. The germline V gene has CDR1 SQVTM and CDR2 ANQGSEA. CDR3 in DNA: TGCAGCGTTGAAGAATGGTTTGCAGGGGACCACGAGCAGTACTTC. As protein: CSVEEWFAGDHEQYF.

This clone has only a few counts. This chain connects TRBV28 to TRBJ1-1; D is ambiguous. Germline V CDR1 and CDR2: MDHEN, SYDVKM. The length of the CDR3 is 11 residues. V lost 6 bases, J lost 11 bases, and 13 bases lay in between. CDR3 sequence (DNA): TGTGCCAGCAGAGACTGGTCACTCGCTTTCTTT. Its protein is CASRDWSLAFF.